A single sample is the source of the 27 T cell receptor beta chains below, sequenced in a study of T-cell memory formation after mild COVID-19. Each CDR3 protein gets one entry after TCRdb re-called the 5' RACE reads with MiXCR. This sample yields roughly 280,000 distinct CDR3 sequences, of which roughly 16% are seen a single time; roughly 20% belongs to the top ten. The sequenced sample was PBMCs or a T cell subset sorted from them (not recorded which). The receptors stem from a man aged 18-30 years who had mild COVID-19 (a few samples of this study predate the infection). Cell type and time point are not known.

On this clonotype: The junction differs from germline at one of its ends, possibly a read error. This chain links TRBV7-9 with TRBJ2-2, with D possibly matching TRBD1 (7 bases). CDR3 length equals 14 residues. CDR1 and CDR2 from the germline V gene are SEHNR and FQNEAQ (reference sequence). The CDR3 sequence is CASSGQAGTGELYF. Written as DNA, the CDR3 is TGTGCCAGTAGCGGACAGGCGGGGACCGGGGAGCTGTATTTT.

In its sample, this clonotype was seen a few times. The chain links TRBV7-8 to TRBJ2-1; D ambiguous. There are 14 residues in the CDR3. Germline V gene data show CDR1 as SGHVS and CDR2 as FQNEAQ. V lost 2 bases and J 6 bases, leaving 11 bases between the germline ends. In DNA, the CDR3 is TGTGCCAGCAGCTTAAGACTCAGGCCCAATGAGCAGTTCTTC. Protein product: CASSLRLRPNEQFF.

This sequence joins TRBV9 and TRBJ2-7; possible D gene TRBD1, 6 bases. Germline V gene data show CDR1 as SGDLS and CDR2 as YYNGEE. The CDR3 sequence is 14 residues long. Trimming shortened V by 0 bases and J by 5 bases, and 12 bases separated the two germline ends. The DNA of the CDR3 is TGTGCCAGCAGCGTAGAGGGGGAACCGGACGAGCAGTACTTC. Protein sequence: CASSVEGEPDEQYF.

This clonotype came up once. The chain uses TRBV29-1 and TRBJ1-1; the D gene is possibly TRBD1 (5 bases). CDR1 SQVTM and CDR2 ANQGSEA come from the germline V gene. With 3 bases removed from V and 2 bases from J, the gap between germline ends came to 10 bases. The CDR3 runs to 13 residues. The CDR3 spells CSVEVTDNTEAFF. Here the CDR3 DNA reads TGCAGCGTTGAGGTGACAGATAACACTGAAGCTTTCTTT.

This clonotype was found many times. This chain joins TRBV18 and TRBJ1-1; D is undetermined. Germline CDR1 KGHSH, CDR2 LQKENI. The V gene lost 2 bases and the J gene lost 0 bases, with 7 bases spanning the gap. The CDR3 is 14 residues long. CDR3 in amino acids: CASSPRNLNTEAFF. The DNA of the CDR3 is TGTGCCAGCTCACCAAGGAATTTGAACACTGAAGCTTTCTTT.

This chain uses TRBV7-9 with TRBJ1-2; D gene uncertain. The CDR3 extends over 13 amino acids. The germline CDR1 and CDR2 sequences are SEHNR and FQNEAQ (reference sequence). V lost 5 bases and J lost 1, with 8 bases in between. The CDR3 here is CASSTWVNYGYTF. As DNA, the CDR3 is TGTGCCAGCAGCACCTGGGTTAACTATGGCTACACCTTC.

This clonotype was found many times. The chain carries TRBV5-1 and TRBJ2-3, with TRBD1 as a possible D gene (6 bases). V lost 5 bases, J lost 6 bases, and 16 bases lay in between. Germline CDR1 is SGHRS and CDR2 is YFSETQ. The CDR3 sequence is 14 residues long. CDR3 bases: TGCGCCAGCAGGTGGCAGGGGAAGGGGGATACGCAGTATTTT. Translating it yields CASRWQGKGDTQYF.

This clonotype has only a few counts. The chain links TRBV12-3 or TRBV12-4 to TRBJ1-2; 9 nucleotides align to TRBD1. The CDR3 runs to 13 residues. V shed 4 bases and J 6 bases; nucleotides not matched to a gene: 3. This chain's CDR3 is CASSSQGANGYTF. The CDR3 nucleotides read TGTGCCAGCAGTTCACAGGGGGCAAATGGCTACACCTTC.

This chain links TRBV7-9 with TRBJ1-1, with D possibly matching TRBD1 (5 bases). Germline V CDR1 and CDR2: SEHNR, FQNEAQ (reference sequence). This CDR3 spans 12 amino acids. V lost 8 bases, J lost 4 bases, and 11 bases lay in between. The CDR3 DNA reads TGTGCCAGCGCCACAGGACCCACTGAAGCTTTCTTT. It codes for CASATGPTEAFF. Filled out from reference TRBV7-9 and TRBJ1-1, the complete variable domain reads DTGVSQNPRHKITKRGQNVTFRCDPISEHNRLYWYRQTLGQGPEFLTYFQNEAQLEKSRLLSDRFSAERPKGSFSTLEIQRTEQGDSAMYLCASATGPTEAFFGQGTRLTVV.

CDR3 nucleotides: TGTGCCAGCTCACCCGGAGTTGGGGGAGGCGAGCAGTACTTC. Encoded protein: CASSPGVGGGEQYF. The chain is built from TRBV18 and TRBJ2-7, with D perhaps matching TRBD2 (6 bases). This CDR3 spans 14 amino acids. The V gene's germline CDR1 is KGHSH and CDR2 LQKENI. Trimming shortened V by 3 bases and J by 6 bases, and 15 bases separated the two germline ends. The full variable domain, with the rest looked up from reference TRBV18 and TRBJ2-7, is NAGVMQNPRHLVRRRGQEARLRCSPMKGHSHVYWYRQLPEEGLKFMVYLQKENIIDESGMPKERFSAEFPKEGPSILRIQQVVRGDSAAYFCASSPGVGGGEQYFGPGTRLTVT.

This clonotype was detected only a few times. The chain is built from TRBV5-6 and TRBJ1-3, with D possibly being TRBD1 (5 bases). V lost 0 bases to trimming and J lost 0 bases, with 16 bases between them. The CDR3 is made up of 18 amino acids. Germline loops: CDR1 SGHDT, CDR2 YYEEEE. CDR3 region: CASSLGPPSGSSGNTIYF. In DNA, the CDR3 is TGTGCCAGCAGCTTGGGCCCTCCCTCAGGGTCCTCTGGAAACACCATATATTTT.

For the CDR3, the DNA is TGTGCCAGCAGCCTCCGCGACAGGGGTAGGAATGGCTACACCTTC. Translation: CASSLRDRGRNGYTF. The V gene is TRBV7-2, the J gene TRBJ1-2; the match to TRBD1 covers 8 bases. V lost 5 bases to trimming and J lost 6 bases; unmatched junction nucleotides: 11. Germline CDR1 and CDR2: SGHTA and FQGNSA. The CDR3 spans 15 residues.

This clonotype has just a few counts. V gene TRBV3-1 combines with J gene TRBJ2-2, with D perhaps being TRBD1 or TRBD2 (5 bases each). CDR3 size: 12 residues. Germline lookup yields CDR1 LGHDT and CDR2 YNNKEL (reference sequence). Trimming took off 4 bases at V and 8 bases at J, with 8 bases between the two ends. CDR3 sequence: CASSPGRGELFF. CDR3 in DNA: TGTGCCAGCAGCCCGGGACGTGGGGAGCTGTTTTTT.

This chain uses TRBV18 with TRBJ2-1, with TRBD1 matching 9 bases. Germline lookup yields CDR1 KGHSH and CDR2 LQKENI. V lost 1 base, J lost 5 bases, and 3 bases stayed unmatched. This CDR3 spans 15 amino acids. CDR3 region: CASSPHRGRDNEQFF. CDR3 sequence (DNA): TGTGCCAGCTCACCACACAGGGGGCGTGACAATGAGCAGTTCTTC. Based on the CDR3 plus reference TRBV18 and TRBJ2-1, the full variable domain is NAGVMQNPRHLVRRRGQEARLRCSPMKGHSHVYWYRQLPEEGLKFMVYLQKENIIDESGMPKERFSAEFPKEGPSILRIQQVVRGDSAAYFCASSPHRGRDNEQFFGPGTRLTVL.

This clonotype occurred a few times. V usage is TRBV7-2 and J usage is TRBJ1-6; D remains unclear. V was pared by 7 bases and J by 7 bases, with 20 bases between. The germline gives CDR1 SGHTA, CDR2 FQGNSA. This CDR3 is 16 amino acids long. CDR3 in amino acids: CASIENWGSRNSPLHF. The CDR3 bases are TGTGCCAGCATCGAAAATTGGGGATCGCGCAATTCACCCCTCCACTTT.

This clonotype occurred a few times. The rearrangement uses TRBV4-1 and TRBJ2-7; D is ambiguous. The CDR3 totals 13 residues. V lost 1 base to trimming and J lost 5 bases, with 9 bases between them. Germline V CDR1 and CDR2: MGHRA, YSYEKL. Here the CDR3 reads CASSQALRNEQYF. The CDR3 DNA reads as TGCGCCAGCAGCCAAGCTCTGAGGAACGAGCAGTACTTC.

The chain joins TRBV6-2 or TRBV6-3 to TRBJ2-7; D is perhaps TRBD1 (5 bases). The germline V gene has CDR1 MNHEY and CDR2 SVGEGT. Trimming pared 6 bases from V and 2 bases from J, leaving 11 bases between. The CDR3 extends over 13 amino acids. The CDR3, as DNA: TGTGCCAGCAGACAGGACCATACCTACGAGCAGTACTTC. Its protein product is CASRQDHTYEQYF.

V gene TRBV5-1 combines with J gene TRBJ1-3; no definite D call. The CDR3 length is 14 residues. Germline CDR1 is SGHRS and CDR2 is YFSETQ. The V end lost 0 bases, the J end lost 3 bases, and 7 bases lay between the germline ends. The CDR3 reads CASSLVGFGNTIYF. The CDR3 DNA reads TGCGCCAGCAGCTTGGTCGGGTTTGGAAACACCATATATTTT.

CDR3 in amino acids: CASSSSGGNEQFF. As DNA, the CDR3 is TGTGCCAGCAGCTCATCCGGGGGCAATGAGCAGTTCTTC. This chain links TRBV12-3 or TRBV12-4 with TRBJ2-1; D is possibly TRBD2 (6 bases). The ends were cut back, 6 bases at V and 6 bases at J, with 12 bases in the middle. CDR3 length equals 13 residues.

The V call is TRBV5-6, the J call TRBJ2-2; D remains unclear. V dropped 0 bases and J dropped 6 bases, with 9 bases sitting between them. The CDR3 is made up of 14 amino acids. Germline CDR1 reads SGHDT; CDR2 reads YYEEEE. In DNA, the CDR3 is TGTGCCAGCAGCTTGGTTGGAGTCCCCGGGGAGCTGTTTTTT. This translates into CASSLVGVPGELFF.

This clonotype has a handful of counts. V gene TRBV11-3 combines with J gene TRBJ2-1; 8 bases line up with TRBD1. The CDR3 contains 14 residues. Unmatched junction bases numbered 5, after V lost 5 bases and J lost 5 bases. The germline gives CDR1 SGHNT, CDR2 YENEEA. CDR3 sequence: CASSPRQGNNEQFF. The CDR3 nucleotides read TGTGCCAGCAGCCCAAGACAGGGGAACAATGAGCAGTTCTTC.

This clonotype showed up just a few times. The chain has TRBV7-2 and TRBJ2-2, with 10 bases that match TRBD2. This CDR3 region has 16 residues. Trimming cost V 5 bases and J 6 bases; bases outside gene matches: 9. From germline, CDR1 is SGHTA and CDR2 FQGNSA. CDR3 sequence: CASSPSGTSVPGELFF. CDR3 nucleotide sequence: TGTGCCAGCAGCCCATCCGGGACTAGCGTCCCCGGGGAGCTGTTTTTT.

This clonotype has just a few counts. This chain links TRBV4-3 with TRBJ1-6; 9 nucleotides match TRBD1. Germline V gene data show CDR1 as LGHNA and CDR2 as YSLEER. The CDR3 has 17 amino acids. J gave up 6 bases and V 0 bases, and 6 bases lay outside the gene matches. The CDR3 protein is CASSQDVVDRGNSPLHF. The CDR3 bases are TGCGCCAGCAGCCAAGATGTAGTGGACAGGGGTAATTCACCCCTCCACTTT.

The rearrangement joins TRBV12-3 or TRBV12-4 to TRBJ2-1, with D perhaps TRBD1 or TRBD2 (6 bases each). The CDR3 totals 15 residues. Trimming cost V 0 bases and J 9 bases, with 15 bases left between them. This CDR3 reads CASSLAFGGGGEQFF. The CDR3 DNA is TGTGCCAGCAGTTTAGCGTTCGGAGGGGGTGGTGAGCAGTTCTTC.

This clonotype was seen more than once but under ten times. The chain carries TRBV20-1 and TRBJ2-5; TRBD2 matches at 8 bases. Germline V CDR1 and CDR2: DFQATT, SNEGSKA (reference sequence). The CDR3 extends over 14 amino acids. After removal of 6 bases from V and 5 bases from J, the junction contained 11 bases not matched to a gene. As DNA, the CDR3 is TGCAGTGCCCCCAGCGGGGGCCTACGCGAGACCCAGTACTTC. Its translation: CSAPSGGLRETQYF.

A few counts support this clonotype. This sequence joins TRBV7-9 and TRBJ1-1; weak D call: TRBD1 (6 bases). Germline CDR1 and CDR2: SEHNR and FQNEAQ (reference sequence). Trimming pared 0 bases from V and 4 bases from J, leaving 15 bases between. The CDR3 runs 16 residues. The CDR3 bases are TGTGCCAGCAGCTTAGCGCCCGGCGGAGGGGGCACTGAAGCTTTCTTT. It translates to CASSLAPGGGGTEAFF.

The table lists this clonotype with a few counts. V usage is TRBV6-1 and J usage is TRBJ1-1; D gene ambiguous. The length of the CDR3 is 13 residues. Per germline, CDR1 MNHNS and CDR2 SASEGT. V dropped 8 bases and J dropped 0 bases, with 10 bases sitting between them. The chain's CDR3 is CASARGMNTEAFF. In nucleotides, the CDR3 is TGTGCCAGCGCCCGGGGAATGAACACTGAAGCTTTCTTT.